A selection of T cell receptor beta chains follows, all from one sample in a study of human T cells and chemical hapten exposure. TCRdb recomputed calls from the RACE reads with MiXCR, one row per CDR3 protein. This sample has about 49,000 distinct CDR3 sequences, with 9.3% found just once. The sample was whole blood, taken in connection with sensitization to the hapten diphenylcyclopropenone (DPC). These receptors all come from a woman aged 50 to 65 with alopecia areata. Some clones in this sample may be carry-over from other donors' samples. CDR3s include the opening cysteine and the closing phenylalanine or tryptophan. A D gene is named only where the DNA matches it firmly. A row's size may be missing; if present it is once, few, many or a size class.

TRBJ2-1	many	.	TRBV30	16	CAWRRAGRPTSNEQFF	TGTGCCTGGAGAAGGGCCGGGAGACCAACGTCCAATGAGCAGTTCTTC
TRBJ1-5	.	TRBD1	TRBV7-2	14	CASSRGRVNQPQHF	TGTGCCAGCAGCAGGGGGCGAGTTAATCAGCCCCAGCATTTT
TRBJ2-2	many	.	TRBV5-1	15	CASSLASSPSGELFF	TGCGCCAGCAGCTTGGCTTCCTCTCCCTCCGGGGAGCTGTTTTTT
TRBJ1-2	many	.	TRBV29-1	11	CSVDRDYGYTF	TGCAGCGTTGACAGGGACTATGGCTACACCTTC
TRBJ1-2	many	.	TRBV6-1	14	CASSEWNPSYGYTF	TGTGCCAGCAGTGAATGGAACCCAAGCTATGGCTACACCTTC
TRBJ2-7	many	.	TRBV7-2	14	CASSLVFRPYEQYF	TGTGCCAGCAGCTTAGTTTTCAGACCCTACGAGCAGTACTTC
TRBJ1-5	.	TRBD1	TRBV7-2	16	CASSKDRGDSNQPQHF	TGTGCCAGCAGCAAAGACAGGGGCGATAGCAATCAGCCCCAGCATTTT
TRBJ2-7	few	.	TRBV5-6	14	CASSLGGPAYEQYF	TGTGCCAGCAGCTTGGGCGGGCCTGCCTACGAGCAGTACTTC
TRBJ1-2	many	TRBD1	TRBV5-4	13	CASSFGTGYGYTF	TGTGCCAGCAGTTTCGGGACAGGCTATGGCTACACCTTC
TRBJ2-7	few	.	TRBV28	15	CASTPRLGLGYEQYF	TGTGCCAGCACCCCACGGTTGGGGTTGGGCTACGAGCAGTACTTC
TRBJ1-1	.	.	TRBV2	12	CASSTTGLWAFF	TGTGCCAGCAGTACAACAGGGTTGTGGGCTTTCTTT
TRBJ2-7	many	.	TRBV2	14	CASSEATGLYEQYF	TGTGCCAGCAGTGAAGCGACGGGACTCTACGAGCAGTACTTC
TRBJ2-4	many	.	TRBV6-6	14	CASSYTTAKNIQYF	TGTGCCAGCAGTTACACGACAGCCAAAAACATTCAGTACTTC
TRBJ1-2	few	.	TRBV30	13	CAWSARTDYGYTF	TGTGCCTGGAGTGCCCGGACAGACTATGGCTACACCTTC
TRBJ1-1	.	.	TRBV2	13	CASSEDRLTEAFF	TGTGCCAGCAGTGAAGACAGGCTAACTGAAGCTTTCTTT
TRBJ2-7	few	TRBD2	TRBV28	13	CASRLSGSYEQYF	TGTGCCAGCAGGCTGAGCGGGAGTTACGAGCAGTACTTC
TRBJ2-2	many	TRBD1	TRBV28	14	CASLDRAKTGELFF	TGTGCCAGTCTGGACAGGGCGAAAACCGGGGAGCTGTTTTTT
TRBJ2-1	.	TRBD2	TRBV18	17	CASSPILSGSLVNEQFF	TGTGCCAGCTCACCGATCCTAAGCGGGAGCTTGGTCAATGAGCAGTTCTTC
TRBJ1-1	.	.	TRBV28	12	CATGRVYTEAFF	TGTGCCACCGGGAGGGTCTACACTGAAGCTTTCTTT
TRBJ2-6	.	.	TRBV5-6	20	CASSQNRAPYVNSGANVLTF	TGTGCCAGCAGCCAGAACAGGGCACCCTACGTCAACTCTGGGGCCAACGTCCTGACTTTC
TRBJ1-1	many	.	TRBV18	14	CASSPRILNTEAFF	TGTGCCAGCTCACCAAGGATCCTTAACACTGAAGCTTTCTTT
TRBJ2-1	many	.	TRBV19	15	CASSRGGVTYNEQFF	TGTGCCAGTAGCCGAGGGGGGGTTACCTACAATGAGCAGTTCTTC
TRBJ1-6	few	.	TRBV6-5	12	CASSYGALPLHF	TGTGCCAGCAGTTACGGCGCCTTACCCCTCCACTTT
TRBJ2-3	many	TRBD2	TRBV28	12	CASNTSGRTQYF	TGTGCCAGCAACACTAGCGGGAGGACGCAGTATTTT
TRBJ1-3	.	.	TRBV6-1	14	CASTESGRTNTIYF	TGTGCCAGCACTGAGTCAGGGAGGACAAACACCATATATTTT
TRBJ1-3	many	.	TRBV20-1	16	CSAGGGNSFSGNTIYF	TGCAGTGCTGGGGGTGGAAACAGCTTCTCTGGAAACACCATATATTTT
TRBJ2-2	many	.	TRBV19	14	CASSTTTNTGELFF	TGTGCCAGTAGCACGACAACCAACACCGGGGAGCTGTTTTTT
TRBJ2-7	many	.	TRBV6-5	14	CASSSPGHVNEQYF	TGTGCCAGCAGTTCCCCGGGACATGTCAACGAGCAGTACTTC
TRBJ2-7	many	TRBD1	TRBV7-2	14	CASSLHRGYYEQYF	TGTGCCAGCAGCCTTCACAGGGGGTACTACGAGCAGTACTTC
TRBJ1-2	many	.	TRBV3-1	13	CASSQEAGWGYTF	TGTGCCAGCAGCCAAGAGGCCGGCTGGGGCTACACCTTC
TRBJ1-5	many	.	TRBV28	15	CASSQWQGSNQPQHF	TGTGCCAGCAGTCAATGGCAGGGTAGCAATCAGCCCCAGCATTTT
TRBJ2-1	many	TRBD2	TRBV20-1	15	CSAQLLAGVPNEQFF	TGCAGTGCTCAACTCCTAGCGGGAGTGCCCAATGAGCAGTTCTTC
TRBJ2-1	.	.	TRBV7-2	13	CASSPDRYNEQFF	TGTGCCAGCAGCCCGGATAGGTACAATGAGCAGTTCTTC
TRBJ2-4	many	TRBD2	TRBV29-1	15	CSVAFTGGAKNIQYF	TGCAGCGTTGCTTTTACGGGGGGAGCCAAAAACATTCAGTACTTC
TRBJ1-3	.	.	TRBV20-1	14	CSAYGQSSGNTIYF	TGCAGTGCTTATGGACAGAGCTCTGGAAACACCATATATTTT
TRBJ1-1	few	.	TRBV29-1	14	CSGLRDQPNTEAFF	TGCAGCGGCCTCAGGGACCAACCGAACACTGAAGCTTTCTTT
TRBJ2-5	many	.	TRBV20-1	15	CSAPVVAPSQETQYF	TGCAGTGCCCCCGTGGTCGCGCCGAGCCAAGAGACCCAGTACTTC
TRBJ1-6	.	.	TRBV3-2	23	CASSQAPGQGNKDDQAYNSPLHF	TGTGCCAGCAGCCAAGCCCCCGGACAGGGTAACAAGGATGACCAGGCCTATAATTCACCCCTCCACTTT
TRBJ2-7	.	.	TRBV29-1	13	CSVDEAGVGEQYF	TGCAGCGTTGATGAGGCAGGGGTTGGCGAGCAGTACTTC
TRBJ2-2	.	TRBD2	TRBV6-2/TRBV6-3	16	CASSFGLGSTPGELFF	TGTGCCAGCAGTTTTGGACTAGGATCTACCCCCGGGGAGCTGTTTTTT
TRBJ1-1	few	.	TRBV20-1	12	CSARPENTEAFF	TGCAGTGCAAGGCCAGAGAACACTGAAGCTTTCTTT
TRBJ2-7	.	TRBD2	TRBV10-3	14	CAISESLAGFEQYF	TGTGCCATCAGTGAGTCTCTAGCGGGATTCGAGCAGTACTTC
TRBJ1-1	many	TRBD1	TRBV5-1	15	CASSPRQGTIPEAFF	TGCGCCAGCAGCCCAAGACAGGGGACGATCCCTGAAGCTTTCTTT
TRBJ1-2	few	TRBD1	TRBV27	15	CASSQRQGSHYGYTF	TGTGCCAGCAGTCAAAGACAGGGTAGTCACTATGGCTACACCTTC
TRBJ1-1	.	TRBD1	TRBV3-1	15	CASTRMDRGPTEAFF	TGTGCCAGCACCCGAATGGACAGGGGACCCACTGAAGCTTTCTTT
TRBJ2-3	.	.	TRBV20-1	11	CSAPASDTQYF	TGCAGTGCCCCAGCATCAGATACGCAGTATTTT
TRBJ1-6	many	.	TRBV28	13	CASLTRGRSPLHF	TGTGCCAGCCTTACTCGGGGGCGTTCACCCCTCCACTTT
TRBJ2-2	few	.	TRBV5-1	15	CASSQTQGPPGELFF	TGCGCCAGCAGCCAAACACAGGGTCCCCCCGGGGAGCTGTTTTTT
TRBJ1-5	many	.	TRBV7-6	13	CASSLGRDQPQHF	TGTGCCAGCAGCCTAGGACGGGATCAGCCCCAGCATTTT
TRBJ2-1	.	TRBD2	TRBV5-1	16	CASSFKREGEYNEQFF	TGCGCCAGCAGCTTTAAGCGGGAGGGAGAGTACAATGAGCAGTTCTTC
TRBJ2-7	.	.	TRBV3-1	13	CASGESLRGEQYF	TGTGCCAGCGGCGAGAGTCTCCGGGGCGAGCAGTACTTC
TRBJ1-1	once	.	TRBV4-1	14	CASSPLSRNTEAFF	TGCGCCAGCAGCCCGCTTTCCAGGAACACTGAAGCTTTCTTT
TRBJ2-7	many	.	TRBV29-1	11	CSVGQTYEQYF	TGCAGCGTTGGACAGACCTACGAGCAGTACTTC
TRBJ2-3	many	.	TRBV20-1	13	CSARDHPTDTQYF	TGCAGTGCTAGAGATCATCCTACAGATACGCAGTATTTT
TRBJ2-7	many	.	TRBV6-6	12	CASSSGAGEQYF	TGTGCCAGCAGTTCGGGGGCAGGTGAGCAGTACTTC